The T cell receptor (beta chain) under discussion was sequenced for a study of blood T cell repertoires in COVID-19. Study as a whole: Researchers got acute and convalescent COVID-19 samples from the United States, Italy and Spain. PBMCs, B-cell-depleted T cells, or T cells provided the cDNA or gDNA that made up the material.

Authors' data handling: Amplification with reference gene primers provided the estimates of nucleated cell counts. Assay used: immunoSEQ multiplex PCR; TCRdb lists only in-frame clones, some missing. V and J calls and clone size are given by that table; D and trimming were obtained from the DNA. The table lists 310,000 or so clones, about four fifths of them singletons. Trimming removed 4 bases from V and 6 bases from J, with 15 bases in between. Per germline, CDR1 LGHNT and CDR2 FRNRAP. The CDR3 is 14 residues long. This clonotype was sampled from a woman between 50 and 59 years old with acute or convalescent COVID-19. Source material: peripheral blood. The gene calls are TRBV12-5 and TRBJ1-1; possibly TRBD1 for D (5 bases). The CDR3 DNA reads TGTGCTAGTGGTTCGGACACACTCCTCCCTGAAGCTTTCTTT. Its translation: CASGSDTLLPEAFF.